The next 32 T cell receptor beta chains were all read from a single sample in a study of blood T cells in healthy people across ages. Then a second PCR, running roughly 7 to 11 cycles, was carried out with a sample-barcoded 5' primer and a J-beta primer mix. TCRdb independently ran MiXCR on the 5' RACE reads; one entry per CDR3 protein. In the table there are hundreds of thousands of distinct CDR3 sequences, roughly three fifths of which are singletons. Sequencing was done on a sample of blood. These receptors all stem from a man aged 60 to 75 in good health.

A remark on this clonotype: An end of the junction does not agree with germline; a read error may underlie this. For the CDR3, the DNA is TGCAGTGTTAGAGGCCGGCCACACAATGAGCAGTTCTTC. This encodes CSVRGRPHNEQFF. The rearrangement links TRBV20-1 to TRBJ2-1, with D uncertain. This CDR3 region has 13 residues. Germline V gene data show CDR1 as DFQATT and CDR2 as SNEGSKA (reference sequence).

This clonotype was seen more than once but under ten times. This rearrangement joins TRBV5-1 to TRBJ2-3; D assignment may be TRBD1 or TRBD2 (5 bases each). Deletions cut 8 bases from V and 6 bases from J, with 19 bases between. CDR3 length: 14 amino acids. Germline CDR1 is SGHRS and CDR2 is YFSETQ. The CDR3 region is CASTDQGPPDTQYF. CDR3 in DNA: TGCGCCAGTACCGACCAGGGACCTCCGGATACGCAGTATTTT.

The V gene is TRBV20-1, the J gene TRBJ2-5; 13 bases fit TRBD2. Germline trimming cut 5 bases from V and 4 bases from J; bases unmatched to any gene: 4. CDR3 length: 14 residues. Germline CDR1 is DFQATT and CDR2 is SNEGSKA (reference sequence). The DNA for the CDR3 is TGCAGTGCTGGACTAGCGGGGGTGGGAGAGACCCAGTACTTC. Its protein is CSAGLAGVGETQYF.

This clonotype has a count of ten or more. This sequence joins TRBV29-1 and TRBJ2-1, with 9 bases lining up with TRBD2. This CDR3 is 13 amino acids long. In germline, CDR1 is SQVTM, CDR2 ANQGSEA. V shed 4 bases and J 4 bases; nucleotides not matched to a gene: 2. As DNA, the CDR3 is TGCAGCGTTGGACTAGCGGTTTACAATGAGCAGTTCTTC. Amino acid sequence: CSVGLAVYNEQFF.

The chain uses TRBV3-1 and TRBJ2-1, with D possibly called TRBD1 or TRBD2 (5 bases each). The V gene's germline CDR1 is LGHDT and CDR2 YNNKEL (reference sequence). V lost 5 bases to trimming and J lost 6 bases, with 14 bases between them. The CDR3 runs to 14 residues. Here the CDR3 reads CASSRDLAGNEQFF. DNA for the CDR3: TGTGCCAGCAGCAGGGACCTCGCAGGCAATGAGCAGTTCTTC.

The rearrangement links TRBV3-1 to TRBJ2-5, with D tentatively TRBD1 (5 bases). There are 13 residues in the CDR3. V shed 4 bases and J shed 3 bases, with 9 bases lying between them. Per germline, CDR1 LGHDT and CDR2 YNNKEL (reference sequence). CDR3 loop: CASSREGEETQYF. DNA for the CDR3: TGTGCCAGCAGCCGGGAAGGGGAAGAGACCCAGTACTTC.

The chain couples TRBV2 to TRBJ2-7; unclear D gene. The end of the DNA fits TRBJ2-5 better, so the J call may be wrong. This CDR3 contains 15 residues. The germline V gene encodes CDR1 SNHLY and CDR2 FYNNEI. The CDR3 bases are TGTGCCAGCAGTGAGAGTGTTACAGCCGGGGAGACCCAGTACTTC. Its protein product is CASSESVTAGETQYF.

The chain links TRBV2 to TRBJ2-3; 8 positions agree with TRBD1. V was clipped by 9 bases and J by 4 bases; unmatched bases: 9. Germline V gene data show CDR1 as SNHLY and CDR2 as FYNNEI. The CDR3 consists of 14 residues. The CDR3: CARTSGGGSDTQYF. CDR3 DNA sequence: TGTGCCAGGACTTCAGGGGGCGGTTCAGATACGCAGTATTTT.

The chain has TRBV4-1 and TRBJ2-7; the D gene could be TRBD1 or TRBD2 (5 bases each). The J call is doubtful: the DNA matches TRBJ2-5 better. The CDR3 loop spans 15 amino acids. CDR1 and CDR2 (germline): MGHRA, YSYEKL. CDR3: CASSQYRGDLETQYF. Here the CDR3 DNA reads TGCGCCAGCAGCCAATACCGGGGCGACCTAGAGACCCAGTACTTC.

This clonotype was picked up a small number of times. The chain joins TRBV7-2 to TRBJ2-1; perhaps TRBD2 as D (5 bases). This CDR3 region has 15 residues. Germline V gene data show CDR1 as SGHTA and CDR2 as FQGNSA. V lost 4 bases, J lost 6 bases, and 16 bases lay in between. The CDR3 DNA follows: TGTGCCAGCAGCTCCGATGAGCGGCCCTCCAATGAGCAGTTCTTC. Translation gives CASSSDERPSNEQFF.

V is TRBV5-1 and J is TRBJ1-1; possible D gene TRBD1, 5 bases. Germline V CDR1 and CDR2: SGHRS, YFSETQ. V was clipped by 2 bases and J by 1 base, with 9 bases between them. The CDR3 is made up of 14 amino acids. The CDR3 nucleotides read TGCGCCAGCAGCTTTGACAGAAAGAACACTGAAGCTTTCTTT. As protein: CASSFDRKNTEAFF.

The genes are TRBV2 and TRBJ1-2; 7 positions agree with TRBD1. Germline V lookup: CDR1 SNHLY, CDR2 FYNNEI. V lost 4 bases, J lost 6 bases, and 8 bases stayed unmatched. The CDR3 runs 14 residues. The CDR3 protein is CASSVGQGEDGYTF. In nucleotides, the CDR3 is TGTGCCAGCAGTGTGGGGCAGGGGGAGGATGGCTACACCTTC.

The chain joins TRBV3-1 to TRBJ1-2, with D uncertain. The germline gives CDR1 LGHDT, CDR2 YNNKEL (reference sequence). The CDR3 totals 14 residues. V lost 4 bases, J lost 2 bases, and 11 bases lay in between. This chain's CDR3 is CASSPEAGNYGYTF. DNA for the CDR3: TGTGCCAGCAGCCCCGAGGCCGGCAACTATGGCTACACCTTC.

This clonotype was picked up one time. This chain joins TRBV6-5 and TRBJ2-1, with a tentative D call TRBD1 (5 bases). The germline gives CDR1 MNHEY, CDR2 SVGAGI. With 0 bases removed from V and 0 bases from J, the gap between germline ends came to 9 bases. The CDR3 loop spans 16 amino acids. The CDR3 bases are TGTGCCAGCAGTTACTCATTGGGGCTCTCCTACAATGAGCAGTTCTTC. Translated: CASSYSLGLSYNEQFF.

The rearrangement joins TRBV4-1 to TRBJ2-7; D gene unclear. This CDR3 spans 15 amino acids. The V gene lost 3 bases and the J gene lost 2 bases, with 14 bases spanning the gap. In germline, CDR1 is MGHRA, CDR2 YSYEKL. CDR3 sequence: CASSQRKQRTYEQYF. The CDR3 nucleotides are TGCGCCAGCAGCCAGCGAAAACAGAGGACCTACGAGCAGTACTTC.

This clonotype was seen only a few times. This sequence joins TRBV6-2 or TRBV6-3 and TRBJ2-3; possible D gene TRBD2, 5 bases. In germline, CDR1 is MNHEY, CDR2 SVGEGT. V was pared by 6 bases and J by 2 bases, with 15 bases between. The CDR3 consists of 15 residues. CDR3 amino acids: CASSYTRKDTDTQYF. The CDR3 DNA reads as TGTGCCAGCAGCTACACTAGGAAGGACACAGATACGCAGTATTTT.

The CDR3 reads CSAREAGNQPQHF. CDR3 nucleotides: TGCAGTGCTAGAGAGGCGGGGAATCAGCCCCAGCATTTT. The chain is built from TRBV20-1 and TRBJ1-5, with no clear D. The germline V gene has CDR1 DFQATT and CDR2 SNEGSKA (reference sequence). The germline V and J ends were trimmed by 0 bases and 4 bases, with 7 bases remaining between them. This CDR3 has 13 residues.

This clonotype has more than one count but fewer than ten. The chain carries TRBV10-3 and TRBJ2-7, with TRBD2 matching over 11 bases. The CDR3 runs to 13 residues. The V and J ends lost 8 bases and 3 bases, in that order; junction bases with no gene match: 3. Germline V gives CDR1 ENHRY, CDR2 SYGVKD. CDR3 residues: CAIGLAGNYEQYF. Written as DNA, the CDR3 is TGTGCCATCGGACTAGCGGGCAACTACGAGCAGTACTTC.

This sequence joins TRBV7-2 and TRBJ2-3; 8 bases are a match to TRBD2. Germline CDR1 reads SGHTA; CDR2 reads FQGNSA. CDR3 length equals 17 residues. J was trimmed by 7 bases and V by 5 bases; bases with no gene match: 17. CDR3 coding DNA: TGTGCCAGCAGCGTCTTTGTAGCGGGGTCGCTCGGGAATACGCAGTATTTT. This encodes CASSVFVAGSLGNTQYF.

DNA of the CDR3: TGTGCCAGCAGTACGACAGGGGAATTCTACAATGAGCAGTTCTTC. Residues: CASSTTGEFYNEQFF. This sequence joins TRBV6-1 and TRBJ2-1; 8 bases line up with TRBD1. There are 15 residues in the CDR3. CDR1 MNHNS and CDR2 SASEGT come from the germline V gene. V shed 5 bases, J shed 3 bases, and the junction held 6 bases outside the gene matches.

This clonotype was picked up a small number of times. This sequence joins TRBV4-1 and TRBJ2-1, with D perhaps TRBD2 (6 bases). Trimming stripped 0 bases from V and 0 bases from J, with 15 bases between. This CDR3 spans 18 amino acids. Germline V lookup: CDR1 MGHRA, CDR2 YSYEKL. CDR3 DNA: TGCGCCAGCAGCCAAGAACGTGGCGGGGAACACTCCTACAATGAGCAGTTCTTC. Translating gives CASSQERGGEHSYNEQFF.

This clonotype was recorded a few times. J is TRBJ2-7 and V is TRBV29-1, with D possibly matching TRBD1 (5 bases). V lost 6 bases and J 3 bases, leaving 9 bases between the germline ends. The CDR3 length is 11 residues. Looked up from germline, CDR1 is SQVTM and CDR2 is ANQGSEA. CDR3 region: CSVPGCYEQYF. The CDR3 nucleotides are TGCAGCGTCCCAGGGTGCTACGAGCAGTACTTC.

The chain has TRBV20-1 and TRBJ2-1; D is tentatively TRBD1 or TRBD2 (5 bases each). The CDR3 has 15 residues. Germline CDR1 reads DFQATT; CDR2 reads SNEGSKA (reference sequence). Trimming cost V 0 bases and J 5 bases, with 14 bases left between them. CDR3 residues: CSARDRRGLHNEQFF. CDR3 DNA: TGCAGTGCTAGAGATAGACGGGGCCTACACAATGAGCAGTTCTTC.

The rearrangement uses TRBV7-2 and TRBJ2-3; D possibly corresponds to TRBD1 (6 bases). Trimming shortened V by 4 bases and J by 1 base, and 12 bases separated the two germline ends. The CDR3 has 15 amino acids. Germline CDR1 SGHTA, CDR2 FQGNSA. In nucleotides, the CDR3 is TGTGCCAGCAGCTCAACAGGGTTGGGCACAGATACGCAGTATTTT. Its protein is CASSSTGLGTDTQYF.

This clonotype was recorded a few times. This chain links TRBV5-6 with TRBJ1-1, with D hard to call. Germline values: CDR1 SGHDT, CDR2 YYEEEE. The germline V and J ends were trimmed by 2 bases and 5 bases, with 4 bases remaining between them. This CDR3 contains 11 residues. CDR3 nucleotides: TGTGCCAGCAGCTTTGTTACTGAAGCTTTCTTT. This encodes CASSFVTEAFF.

This chain links TRBV2 with TRBJ2-1, with D possibly being TRBD2 (6 bases). CDR3 length: 15 amino acids. The germline gives CDR1 SNHLY, CDR2 FYNNEI. Between the trimmed V and J ends, which lost 4 bases and 0 bases, there was a span of 10 bases. The DNA of the CDR3 is TGTGCCAGCAGTGTGCGGGGAAACTCCTACAATGAGCAGTTCTTC. Translation gives CASSVRGNSYNEQFF.

The rearrangement uses TRBV3-1 and TRBJ1-5; weak D call: TRBD1 (5 bases). This CDR3 is built from 15 residues. Germline CDR1 and CDR2: LGHDT and YNNKEL (reference sequence). The germline V and J ends were trimmed by 1 base and 3 bases, with 10 bases remaining between them. The CDR3 DNA sequence: TGTGCCAGCAGCCAAGGTGCAGGGAACAATCAGCCCCAGCATTTT. It specifies CASSQGAGNNQPQHF.

The chain recombines TRBV6-5 with TRBJ2-1; D tentatively reads TRBD1 or TRBD2 (6 bases each). The CDR3 has 16 amino acids. Germline loops: CDR1 MNHEY, CDR2 SVGAGI. V was shortened by 3 bases and J by 5 bases, with 17 bases between the two germline ends. The CDR3 loop reads CASSYTGATNNNEQFF. The CDR3 nucleotides read TGTGCCAGCAGTTATACGGGGGCGACCAACAACAATGAGCAGTTCTTC.

This clonotype was recorded many times. The chain links TRBV5-1 to TRBJ2-5; D remains ambiguous. The CDR3 is made up of 12 amino acids. Germline V gives CDR1 SGHRS, CDR2 YFSETQ. V was shortened by 4 bases and J by 7 bases, with 11 bases between the two germline ends. The CDR3 DNA reads as TGCGCCAGCAGCCCCTCCCCGGGGACCCAGTACTTC. It translates to CASSPSPGTQYF.

There are a few counts of this clonotype. The V and J genes are TRBV3-1 and TRBJ2-3; 7 nucleotides align to TRBD2. CDR1 and CDR2 from the germline V gene are LGHDT and YNNKEL (reference sequence). CDR3 length: 16 residues. Germline trimming cut 0 bases from V and 0 bases from J; bases unmatched to any gene: 3. The CDR3 sequence: CASSQEARGSTDTQYF. CDR3 nucleotide sequence: TGTGCCAGCAGCCAAGAGGCGCGGGGGAGCACAGATACGCAGTATTTT.

In its sample, this clonotype was seen once. The chain employs TRBV6-2 or TRBV6-3 and TRBJ2-2; TRBD2 agrees at 8 bases. After removal of 6 bases from V and 8 bases from J, the junction contained 5 bases not matched to a gene. This CDR3 comprises 13 residues. Germline CDR1 is MNHEY and CDR2 is SVGEGT. The DNA for the CDR3 is TGTGCCAGCAGCGCGGGGGGCCGTGGGGAGCTGTTTTTT. Its translation: CASSAGGRGELFF.

V is TRBV19 and J is TRBJ1-6; 8 bases are a match to TRBD1. V dropped 4 bases and J dropped 2; count of bases not matched to a gene: 7. Germline loops: CDR1 LNHDA, CDR2 SQIVND (reference sequence). The CDR3 covers 17 residues. The CDR3 bases are TGTGCCAGTAGTAGGGGACAGGAGCTTACCTATAATTCACCCCTCCACTTT. This gives the protein CASSRGQELTYNSPLHF. Together with reference TRBV19 and TRBJ1-6, the CDR3 gives the full variable domain: DGGITQSPKYLFRKEGQNVTLSCEQNLNHDAMYWYRQDPGQGLRLIYYSQIVNDFQKGDIAEGYSVSREKKESFPLTVTSAQKNPTAFYLCASSRGQELTYNSPLHFGNGTRLTVT.